The present T cell receptor (beta chain) was sequenced within a study of T cells in Graves' hyperthyroidism and ophthalmopathy. Study-wide background: Upon initial diagnosis and before any treatment, peripheral blood was collected. Points from the study as a whole: Most thyroid-expanded clonotypes above 0.001 were also found in blood. Ophthalmopathy cases were set apart from stable hyperthyroidism by a 13 V-J model.

Amplification targeted TCR beta CDR3 regions from RNA transcripts. TCR CDR3 regions were first amplified by RT-PCR with HTBI primers. TCRdb re-derived calls from the multiplex PCR reads in MiXCR, one entry per CDR3 protein. The sample yields 220,000 or so distinct CDR3 sequences, roughly 17% seen once. This CDR3 contains 15 residues. Germline values: CDR1 MNHEY, CDR2 SVGEGT. The V and J ends lost 0 bases and 5 bases respectively, with 12 bases between them. This clonotype appeared many times. Its antigen remains unknown. This receptor was taken from a woman aged 18-29 years with Graves' ophthalmopathy. The sample was blood. The chain employs TRBV6-2 or TRBV6-3 and TRBJ2-3; unclear D gene. CDR3 sequence (DNA): TGTGCCAGCAGTTACTCGAGTAGGGAACAAGATACGCAGTATTTT. It yields the protein CASSYSSREQDTQYF.